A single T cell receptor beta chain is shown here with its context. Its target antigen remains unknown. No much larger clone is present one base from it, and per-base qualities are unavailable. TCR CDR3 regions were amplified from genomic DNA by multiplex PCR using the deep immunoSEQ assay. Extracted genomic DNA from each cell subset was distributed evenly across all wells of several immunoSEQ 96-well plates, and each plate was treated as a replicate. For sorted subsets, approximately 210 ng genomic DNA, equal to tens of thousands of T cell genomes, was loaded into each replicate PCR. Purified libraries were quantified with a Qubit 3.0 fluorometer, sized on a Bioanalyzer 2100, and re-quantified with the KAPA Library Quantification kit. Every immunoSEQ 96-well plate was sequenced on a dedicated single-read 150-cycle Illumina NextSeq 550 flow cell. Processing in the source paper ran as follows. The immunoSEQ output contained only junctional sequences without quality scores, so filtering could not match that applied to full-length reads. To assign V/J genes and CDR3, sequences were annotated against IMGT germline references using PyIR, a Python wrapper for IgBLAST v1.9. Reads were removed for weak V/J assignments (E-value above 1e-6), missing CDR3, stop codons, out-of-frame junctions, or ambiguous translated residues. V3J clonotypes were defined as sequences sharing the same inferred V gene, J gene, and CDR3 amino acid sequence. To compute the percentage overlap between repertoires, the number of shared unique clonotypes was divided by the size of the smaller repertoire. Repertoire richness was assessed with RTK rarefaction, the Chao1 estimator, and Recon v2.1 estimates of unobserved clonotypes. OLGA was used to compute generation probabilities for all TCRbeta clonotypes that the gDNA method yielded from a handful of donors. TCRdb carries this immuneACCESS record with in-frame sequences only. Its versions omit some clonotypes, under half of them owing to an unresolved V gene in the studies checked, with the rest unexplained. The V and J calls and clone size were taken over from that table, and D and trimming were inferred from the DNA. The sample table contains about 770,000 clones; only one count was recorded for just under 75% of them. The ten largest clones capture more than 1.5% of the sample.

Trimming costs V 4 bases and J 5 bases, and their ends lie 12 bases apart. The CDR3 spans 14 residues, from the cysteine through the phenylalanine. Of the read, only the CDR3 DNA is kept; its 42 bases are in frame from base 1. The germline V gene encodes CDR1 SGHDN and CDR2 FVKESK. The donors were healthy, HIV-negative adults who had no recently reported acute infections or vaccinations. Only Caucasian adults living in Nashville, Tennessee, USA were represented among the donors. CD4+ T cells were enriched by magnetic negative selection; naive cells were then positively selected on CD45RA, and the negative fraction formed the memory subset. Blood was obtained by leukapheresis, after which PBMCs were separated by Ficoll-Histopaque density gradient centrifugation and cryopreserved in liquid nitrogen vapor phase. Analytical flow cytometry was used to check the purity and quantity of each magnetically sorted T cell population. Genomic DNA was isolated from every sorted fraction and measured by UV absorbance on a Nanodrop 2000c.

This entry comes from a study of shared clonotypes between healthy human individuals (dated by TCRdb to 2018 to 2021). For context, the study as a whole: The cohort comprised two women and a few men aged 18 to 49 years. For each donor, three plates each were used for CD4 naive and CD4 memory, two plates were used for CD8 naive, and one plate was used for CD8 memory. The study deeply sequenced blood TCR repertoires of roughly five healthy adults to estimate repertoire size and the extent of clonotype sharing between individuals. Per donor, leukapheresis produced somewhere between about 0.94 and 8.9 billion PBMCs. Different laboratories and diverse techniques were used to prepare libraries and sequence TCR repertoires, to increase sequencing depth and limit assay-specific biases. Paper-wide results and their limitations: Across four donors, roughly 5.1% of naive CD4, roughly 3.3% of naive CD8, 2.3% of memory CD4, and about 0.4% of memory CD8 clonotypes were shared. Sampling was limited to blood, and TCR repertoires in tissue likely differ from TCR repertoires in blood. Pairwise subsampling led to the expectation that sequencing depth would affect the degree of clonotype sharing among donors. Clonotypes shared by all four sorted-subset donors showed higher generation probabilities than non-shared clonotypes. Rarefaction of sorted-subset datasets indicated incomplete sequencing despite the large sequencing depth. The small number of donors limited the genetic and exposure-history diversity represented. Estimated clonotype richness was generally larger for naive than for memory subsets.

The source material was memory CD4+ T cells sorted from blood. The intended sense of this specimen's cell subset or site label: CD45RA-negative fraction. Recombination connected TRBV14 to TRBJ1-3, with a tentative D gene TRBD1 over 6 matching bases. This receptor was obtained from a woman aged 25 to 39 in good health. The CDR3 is CASSPQGSRNTIYF. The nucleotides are TGTGCCAGCAGCCCCCAGGGGTCCCGAAACACCATATATTTT. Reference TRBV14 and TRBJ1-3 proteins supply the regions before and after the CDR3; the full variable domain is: EAGVTQFPSHSVIEKGQTVTLRCDPISGHDNLYWYRRVMGKEIKFLLHFVKESKQDESGMPNNRFLAERTGGTYSTLKVQPAELEDSGVYFCASSPQGSRNTIYFGEGSWLTVV.